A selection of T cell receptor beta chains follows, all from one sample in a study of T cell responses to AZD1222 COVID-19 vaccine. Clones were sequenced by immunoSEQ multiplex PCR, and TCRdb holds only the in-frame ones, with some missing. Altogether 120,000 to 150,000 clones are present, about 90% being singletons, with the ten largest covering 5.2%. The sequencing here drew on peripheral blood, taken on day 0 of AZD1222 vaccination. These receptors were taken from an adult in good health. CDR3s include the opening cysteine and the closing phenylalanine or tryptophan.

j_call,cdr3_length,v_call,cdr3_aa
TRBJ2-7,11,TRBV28,CASSLYYEQYF
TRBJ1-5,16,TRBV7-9,CASSEPDRVEDQPQHF
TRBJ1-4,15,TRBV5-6,CASMLRLGGSEKLFF
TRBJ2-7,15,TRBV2,CASRRRDTTSYEQYF
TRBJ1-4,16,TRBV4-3,CASSPAQGSLGEKLFF
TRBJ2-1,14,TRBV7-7,CASSFRLAGAEQFF
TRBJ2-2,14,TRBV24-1,CATSDRQGPGELFF
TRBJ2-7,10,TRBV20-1,CSAGGGEQYF
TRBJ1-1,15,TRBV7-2,CASSGGGQGILGAFF
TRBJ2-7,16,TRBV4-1,CASSQGGGTGAYEQYF
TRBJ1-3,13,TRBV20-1,CSASPPSGNTIYF
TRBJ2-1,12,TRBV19,CASTQGYNEQFF
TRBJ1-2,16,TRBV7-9,CASSAGGGAANYGYTF
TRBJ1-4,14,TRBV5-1,CASSLMGVREKLFF
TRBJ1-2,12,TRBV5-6,CASSLGDYGYTF
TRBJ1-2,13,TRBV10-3,CAISEVREGGYTF
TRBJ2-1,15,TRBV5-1,CASSLGDRAYNEQFF
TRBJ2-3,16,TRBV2,CASRDLTGESTDTQYF
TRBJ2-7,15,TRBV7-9,CASSLVGGRGYEQYF
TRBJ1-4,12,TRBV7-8,CASSRVGEKLFF
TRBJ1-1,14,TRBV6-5,CASSGGASVSEAFF
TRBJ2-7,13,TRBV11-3,CASSLFPNGEQYF
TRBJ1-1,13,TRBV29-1,CSVQQGRGTEAFF
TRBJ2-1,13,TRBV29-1,CSVEGRLNNEQFF
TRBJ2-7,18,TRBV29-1,CSVAGGVLGGLASYEQYF
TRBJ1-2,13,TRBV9,CASLGPGADGYTF
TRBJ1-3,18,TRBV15,CATSRSPLGGFSGNTIYF
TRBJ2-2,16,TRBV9,CASSVVGAYSTGELFF
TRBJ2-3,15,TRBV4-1,CASSPAGLWGDTQYF
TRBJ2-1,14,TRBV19,CASNLQGAENEQFF
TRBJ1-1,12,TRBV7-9,CASSFTRPEAFF
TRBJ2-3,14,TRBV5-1,CASSLGGSTDTQYF
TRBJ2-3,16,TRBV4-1,CASSQDTLPPTDTQYF
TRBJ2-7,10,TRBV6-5,CAPRLGEQYF
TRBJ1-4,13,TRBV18,CASSRGSNEKLFF
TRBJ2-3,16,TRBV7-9,CASSLQSRSPTDTQYF
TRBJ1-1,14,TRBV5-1,CASSSQLGNTEAFF
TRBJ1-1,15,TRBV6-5,CASTHAAGLNTEAFF
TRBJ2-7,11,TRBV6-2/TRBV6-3,CASSLTYEQYF
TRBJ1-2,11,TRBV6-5,CASFREGGYTF
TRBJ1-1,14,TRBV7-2,CASSLDGMNTEAFF
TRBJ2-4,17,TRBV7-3,CASSLEGGSRAKNIQYF
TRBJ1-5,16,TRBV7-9,CASSSTTGEQDQPQHF
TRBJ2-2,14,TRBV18,CASSQWTFTGELFF
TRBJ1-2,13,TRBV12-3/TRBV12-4,CASSLAERSGYTF
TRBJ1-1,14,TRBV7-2,CASSLAGGNTEAFF
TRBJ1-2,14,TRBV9,CASSPGVGVDGYTF
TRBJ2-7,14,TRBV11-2,CASSLAGTAYEQYF
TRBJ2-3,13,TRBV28,CASKDGVVDTQYF
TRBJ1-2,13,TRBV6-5,CASSYSSSNGYTF
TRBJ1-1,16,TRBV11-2,CASSQMPRGFYLEAFF
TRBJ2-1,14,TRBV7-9,CASSLRPLYNEQFF
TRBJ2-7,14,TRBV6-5,CASSLKQGPYEQYF
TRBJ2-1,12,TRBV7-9,CASSLLYNEQFF
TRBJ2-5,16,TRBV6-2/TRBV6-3,CASSYSGLSPQETQYF
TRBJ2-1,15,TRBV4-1,CASSPSQDSYNEQFF
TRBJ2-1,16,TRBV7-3,CASSPQGTSGYNEQFF